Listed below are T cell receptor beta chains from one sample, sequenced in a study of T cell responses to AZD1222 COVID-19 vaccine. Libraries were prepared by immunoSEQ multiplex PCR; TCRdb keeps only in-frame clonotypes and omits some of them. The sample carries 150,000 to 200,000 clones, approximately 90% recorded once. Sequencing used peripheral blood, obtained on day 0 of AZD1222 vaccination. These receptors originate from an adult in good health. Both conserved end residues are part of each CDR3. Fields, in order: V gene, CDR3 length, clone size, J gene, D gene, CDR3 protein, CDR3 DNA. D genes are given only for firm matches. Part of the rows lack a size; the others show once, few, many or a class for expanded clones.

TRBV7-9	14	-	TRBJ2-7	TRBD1	CASSLTDRGYEQYF	TGTGCCAGCAGCTTAACGGACAGGGGCTACGAGCAGTACTTC
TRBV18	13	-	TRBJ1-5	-	CASSPERNQPQHF	TGTGCCAGCTCTCCAGAGAGGAATCAGCCCCAGCATTTT
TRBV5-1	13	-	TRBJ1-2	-	CASSLEDNYGYTF	TGCGCCAGCAGCTTGGAAGATAACTATGGCTACACCTTC
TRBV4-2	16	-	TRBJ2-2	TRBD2	CASSPGASGATGELFF	TGTGCCAGCAGCCCCGGGGCTAGCGGGGCCACCGGGGAGCTGTTTTTT
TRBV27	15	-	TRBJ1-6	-	CASSDRSSYNSPLHF	TGTGCCAGCAGCGATCGGAGCTCCTATAATTCACCCCTCCACTTT
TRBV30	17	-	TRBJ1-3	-	CAWSENRGQGTGNTIYF	TGTGCCTGGAGCGAAAACCGGGGCCAGGGGACCGGAAACACCATATATTTT
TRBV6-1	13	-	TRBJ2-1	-	CASKSSSYNEQFF	TGTGCCAGCAAATCGAGCTCCTACAATGAGCAGTTCTTC
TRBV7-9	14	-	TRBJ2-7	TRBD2	CASSLLTSAGEQYF	TGTGCCAGCAGCTTGTTGACCTCAGCGGGGGAGCAGTACTTC
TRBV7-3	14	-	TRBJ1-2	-	CASSPSRGANGYTF	TGTGCCAGCAGCCCGAGCCGGGGGGCGAATGGCTACACCTTC
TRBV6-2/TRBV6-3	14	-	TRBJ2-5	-	CASSEPGLQETQYF	TGTGCCAGCAGTGAGCCGGGCCTCCAAGAGACCCAGTACTTC
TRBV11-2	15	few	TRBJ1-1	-	CASSLVGGRNTEAFF	TGTGCCAGCAGCTTAGTCGGAGGCCGCAATACTGAAGCTTTCTTT
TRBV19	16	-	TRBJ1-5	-	CASSIPSGGSNQPQHF	TGTGCCAGTAGTATCCCCTCGGGCGGCAGCAATCAGCCCCAGCATTTT
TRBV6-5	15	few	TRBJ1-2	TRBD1	CASKSPGQGSHGYTF	TGTGCCAGCAAATCCCCGGGACAGGGAAGTCATGGCTACACCTTC
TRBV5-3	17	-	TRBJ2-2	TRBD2	CARRSSGTSGGKEELFF	TGTGCCAGAAGATCTTCCGGGACTAGCGGGGGGAAGGAGGAGCTGTTTTTT
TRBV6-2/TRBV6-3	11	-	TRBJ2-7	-	CASSRVSEQYF	TGTGCCAGCAGTAGGGTCTCCGAGCAGTACTTC
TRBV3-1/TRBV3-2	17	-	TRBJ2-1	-	CASSERAPFHSDNEQFF	TGTGCCAGCAGCGAACGAGCTCCATTTCATTCCGACAATGAGCAGTTCTTC
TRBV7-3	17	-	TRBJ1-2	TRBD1	CASSQTTQGDRGDGYTF	TGTGCCAGCAGCCAAACCACCCAAGGGGACAGGGGGGATGGCTACACCTTC
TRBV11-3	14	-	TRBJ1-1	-	CASSFSGMNTEAFF	TGTGCCAGCAGCTTCAGCGGGATGAACACTGAAGCTTTCTTT
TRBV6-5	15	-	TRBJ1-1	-	CASSYSAGAGSEAFF	TGTGCCAGCAGTTACTCAGCAGGGGCTGGTAGTGAAGCTTTCTTT
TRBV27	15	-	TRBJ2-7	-	CASSFSGVVDYEQYF	TGTGCCAGCAGTTTTTCAGGGGTAGTTGACTACGAGCAGTACTTC
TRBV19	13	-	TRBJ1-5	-	CASSIGKSQPQHF	TGTGCCAGTAGTATAGGGAAGAGTCAGCCCCAGCATTTT
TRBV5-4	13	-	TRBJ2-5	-	CASSLAGAETQYF	TGTGCCAGCAGCCTGGCGGGGGCAGAGACCCAGTACTTC
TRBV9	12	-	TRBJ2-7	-	CASSDTGYEQYF	TGTGCCAGCAGCGATACAGGGTACGAGCAGTACTTC
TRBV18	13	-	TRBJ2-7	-	CASSRKGGSWQYF	TGTGCCAGCTCTCGAAAAGGTGGCAGTTGGCAGTACTTC
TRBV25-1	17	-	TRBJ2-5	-	CASSEIPPGRMRETQYF	TGTGCCAGCAGTGAAATTCCACCGGGACGGATGAGGGAGACCCAGTACTTC
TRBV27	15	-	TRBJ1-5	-	CASSSFRESNQPQHF	TGTGCCAGCAGTTCCTTTCGGGAGAGCAATCAGCCCCAGCATTTT
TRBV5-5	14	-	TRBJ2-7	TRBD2	CASSLYSGGGEQYF	TGTGCCAGCAGCCTCTATAGCGGGGGTGGCGAGCAGTACTTC
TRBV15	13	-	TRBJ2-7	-	CATRVPNSYEQYF	TGTGCCACCAGGGTTCCTAATTCCTACGAGCAGTACTTC
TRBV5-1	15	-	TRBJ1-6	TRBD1	CASSRSTGGSLPLHF	TGCGCCAGCAGCCGATCGACAGGGGGAAGTTTGCCCCTCCACTTT
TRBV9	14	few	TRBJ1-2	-	CASSVGGARYGYTF	TGTGCCAGCAGCGTAGGGGGGGCCCGCTATGGCTACACCTTC
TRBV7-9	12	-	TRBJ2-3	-	CASSPETDTQYF	TGTGCCAGCAGCCCTGAAACAGATACGCAGTATTTT
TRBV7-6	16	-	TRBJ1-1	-	CASSRHRGGGDTEAFF	TGTGCCAGCAGCCGTCATAGGGGAGGGGGTGACACTGAAGCTTTCTTT
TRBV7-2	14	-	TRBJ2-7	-	CASSLRGRYYEQYF	TGTGCCAGCAGCCTACGAGGTAGATACTACGAGCAGTACTTC
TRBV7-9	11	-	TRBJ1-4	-	CASSLNGKLFF	TGTGCCAGCAGCTTAAATGGAAAACTGTTTTTT
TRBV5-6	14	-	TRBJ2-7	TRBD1	CASSFRDRGYEQYF	TGTGCCAGCAGCTTCCGGGACAGGGGTTACGAGCAGTACTTC
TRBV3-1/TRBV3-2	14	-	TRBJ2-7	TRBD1	CASSQGPGQYEQYF	TGTGCCAGCAGTCAAGGACCGGGACAGTACGAGCAGTACTTC
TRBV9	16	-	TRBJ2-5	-	CASSVQGGASGETQYF	TGTGCCAGCAGCGTGCAAGGGGGGGCCTCGGGTGAGACCCAGTACTTC
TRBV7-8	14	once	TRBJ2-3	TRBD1	CASRIQGATDTQYF	TGTGCCAGCAGGATACAGGGGGCCACAGATACGCAGTATTTT
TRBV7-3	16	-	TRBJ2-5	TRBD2	CASSLTSGGYQETQYF	TGTGCCAGCAGCTTAACTAGCGGGGGGTACCAAGAGACCCAGTACTTC
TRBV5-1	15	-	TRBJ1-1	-	CASSVSGRRNTEAFF	TGCGCCAGCAGCGTTAGTGGCAGAAGGAACACTGAAGCTTTCTTT
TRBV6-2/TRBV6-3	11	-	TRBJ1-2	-	CASSYPLGYTF	TGTGCCAGCAGTTACCCTCTGGGCTACACCTTC
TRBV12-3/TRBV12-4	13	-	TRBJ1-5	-	CASSLGLNQPQHF	TGTGCCAGCAGTTTGGGGCTGAATCAGCCCCAGCATTTT
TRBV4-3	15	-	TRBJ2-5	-	CASSRIRGNQETQYF	TGCGCCAGCAGCCGGATACGGGGAAACCAAGAGACCCAGTACTTC
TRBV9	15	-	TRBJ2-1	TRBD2	CASSKAGAEYNEQFF	TGTGCCAGCAGTAAAGCGGGGGCAGAGTACAATGAGCAGTTCTTC
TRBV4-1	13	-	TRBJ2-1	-	CASSPRASNEQFF	TGCGCCAGCAGCCCACGGGCTAGCAATGAGCAGTTCTTC
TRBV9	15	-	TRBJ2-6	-	CASSVSGSGANVLTF	TGTGCCAGCAGCGTTTCGGGGTCTGGGGCCAACGTCCTGACTTTC
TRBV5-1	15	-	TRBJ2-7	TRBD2	CASSLDLAGGYEQYF	TGCGCCAGCAGCTTGGATCTAGCGGGGGGGTACGAGCAGTACTTC
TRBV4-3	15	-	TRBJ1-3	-	CASSQTVSSGNTIYF	TGCGCCAGCAGCCAAACGGTCAGCTCTGGAAACACCATATATTTT
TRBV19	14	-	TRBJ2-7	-	CASSIRPGPYEQYF	TGTGCCAGTAGTATACGTCCAGGGCCCTACGAGCAGTACTTC
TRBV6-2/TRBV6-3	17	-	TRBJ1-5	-	CASTPLWGRYSNQPQHF	TGTGCCAGCACCCCGCTTTGGGGGAGATATAGCAATCAGCCCCAGCATTTT
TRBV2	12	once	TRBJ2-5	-	CATHGTRETQYF	TGTGCCACCCATGGGACGAGGGAGACCCAGTACTTC
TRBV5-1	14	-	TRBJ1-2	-	CASSLDSLSRGYTF	TGCGCCAGCAGCTTGGACAGTCTCTCTAGAGGCTACACCTTC
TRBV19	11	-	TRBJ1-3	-	CASSVWHTIYF	TGTGCCAGTAGTGTTTGGCACACCATATATTTT